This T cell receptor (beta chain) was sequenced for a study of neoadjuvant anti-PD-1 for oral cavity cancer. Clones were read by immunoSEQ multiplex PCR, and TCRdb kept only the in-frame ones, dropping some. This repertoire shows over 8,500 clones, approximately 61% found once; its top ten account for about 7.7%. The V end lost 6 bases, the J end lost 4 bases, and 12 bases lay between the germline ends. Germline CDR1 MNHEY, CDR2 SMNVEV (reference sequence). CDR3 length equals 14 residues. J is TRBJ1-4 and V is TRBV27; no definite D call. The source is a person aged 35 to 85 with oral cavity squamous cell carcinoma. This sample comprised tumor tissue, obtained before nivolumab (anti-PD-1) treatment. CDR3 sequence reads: CASSLTGINEKLFF. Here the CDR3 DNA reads TGTGCCAGCAGCCTGACGGGAATTAATGAAAAACTGTTTTTT.